The entry below describes one T cell receptor beta chain. The antigen is undetermined. The sample comes from a study of OX40 agonist ivuxolimab in advanced cancers. TCRdb's table, derived via immunoSEQ multiplex PCR, lists solely in-frame clones and lacks some. The profile shows 30,000 to 35,000 clones, about 88% of them singletons. This CDR3 region has 17 residues. The V gene's germline CDR1 is MGHRA and CDR2 YSYEKL. V shed 0 bases and J 4 bases; nucleotides not matched to a gene: 6. Findings and limits, study-wide: Clones of CD4+ and CD8+ blood T cells grew by week 6 at doses of 0.1 to 3.0 mg/kg.

Sequencing used CD4+ or CD8+ T cells sorted from blood, obtained in a trial of the OX40 agonist ivuxolimab. This sequence was found in an adult with an advanced solid tumor such as melanoma, head and neck, liver or kidney cancer. V usage is TRBV4-1 and J usage is TRBJ2-1; 10 bases map to TRBD2. The CDR3 sequence: CASSQDPSGSGYNEQFF. DNA for the CDR3: TGCGCCAGCAGCCAAGACCCTAGCGGGAGTGGTTACAATGAGCAGTTCTTC.